The TCR beta chain described here comes from a study of T cell changes during pregnancy in multiple sclerosis. CDR1 is SNHLY, CDR2 FYNNEI, per germline. This CDR3 is 14 amino acids long. The V end was cut by 8 bases, the J end by 0 bases, with 8 bases between. Clones were read by immunoSEQ multiplex PCR, and TCRdb kept only the in-frame ones, dropping some. Of about 40,000 clones in the sample, around 94% are singletons; the top ten hold roughly 1.2%. The chain combines TRBV2 with TRBJ2-6; D perhaps matches TRBD2 (5 bases). The sample consisted of peripheral blood, taken before pregnancy. The TCR comes from a female donor with multiple sclerosis, enrolled in a pregnancy study. The CDR3 spells CASEGFSGANVLTF. Written as DNA, the CDR3 is TGTGCCAGCGAGGGTTTCTCTGGGGCCAACGTCCTGACTTTC.